This T cell receptor beta chain comes out of a study of Tregs in tolerant kidney transplant recipients. Produced via immunoSEQ multiplex PCR; TCRdb's table is partial and in-frame only. The table has about 50,000 clones, roughly 90% seen once. Germline CDR1 is SGHDT and CDR2 is YYEEEE. V dropped 0 bases and J dropped 7; count of bases not matched to a gene: 10. CDR3 length: 16 residues. Recipients received nonmyeloablative bone marrow transplants from related graft donors, with transient mixed chimerism. Source: CD8+ T cells from blood (PBMCs), taken 12 months after the transplant. V is TRBV5-6 and J is TRBJ2-7; 10 positions match TRBD2. This TCR derives from a human patient who received a combined kidney and bone marrow transplant. A share of the T cells may be of graft donor origin. As DNA, the CDR3 is TGTGCCAGCAGCTTGGGACTAGCGGGCACCCCGAGGGAGCAGTACTTC. It translates to CASSLGLAGTPREQYF.